This is a list of T cell receptor beta chains from one sample in a study of cytomegalovirus exposure and HLA in healthy donors. Using immunoSEQ multiplex PCR, the repertoire was profiled, and TCRdb retains in-frame clones only, with some absent. The sample lists 170,000 or so clones; 80% were seen once. Sequencing used PBMCs. These receptors all stem from a boy aged 10-17 years in good health and CMV-seronegative. The CDR3 runs from the conserved cysteine through the conserved F or W. Fields, in order: V gene, D gene, J gene, clone size, CDR3 protein, CDR3 DNA. D genes are given only for firm matches. Size is omitted from some rows. Given values are once, few, many or a class for expanded clones.

TRBV5-8	TRBD1	TRBJ1-2	NA	CASSLLGTGGYGYTF	TGTGCCAGCAGCTTGCTCGGGACAGGGGGATATGGCTACACCTTC
TRBV5-1	NA	TRBJ2-7	NA	CASSLNPRGAYEQYF	TGCGCCAGCAGCCTAAACCCCAGGGGGGCCTACGAGCAGTACTTC
TRBV7-9	NA	TRBJ1-5	NA	CASSLPNQPQHF	TGTGCCAGCAGCCTACCCAATCAGCCCCAGCATTTT
TRBV7-9	NA	TRBJ2-4	NA	CASSLANFWSKNIQYF	TGTGCCAGCAGCTTAGCGAACTTCTGGTCCAAAAACATTCAGTACTTC
TRBV7-2	TRBD2	TRBJ2-2	NA	CASSLNAGGLGELFF	TGTGCCAGCAGCTTAAACGCGGGAGGGCTAGGGGAGCTGTTTTTT
TRBV2	NA	TRBJ1-6	NA	CASRGDYNSPLHF	TGTGCCAGCAGAGGGGATTATAATTCACCCCTCCACTTT
TRBV5-5	NA	TRBJ2-2	NA	CASSWGLNTGELFF	TGTGCCAGCAGCTGGGGGCTAAACACCGGGGAGCTGTTTTTT
TRBV5-6	TRBD1	TRBJ2-2	once	CASSLGQGIYTGELFF	TGTGCCAGCAGCTTGGGACAGGGGATTTACACCGGGGAGCTGTTTTTT
TRBV2	NA	TRBJ1-2	NA	CASSRGWEANYGYTF	TGTGCCAGCAGTCGCGGGTGGGAAGCTAACTATGGCTACACCTTC
TRBV6-6	NA	TRBJ2-3	NA	CASSYSAGQSTDTQYF	TGTGCCAGCAGTTACTCGGCAGGGCAGAGCACAGATACGCAGTATTTT
TRBV7-6	TRBD2	TRBJ2-3	once	CASSLEAGGSTDTQYF	TGTGCCAGCAGCTTAGAGGCGGGGGGAAGCACAGATACGCAGTATTTT
TRBV28	TRBD1	TRBJ1-4	NA	CASSSPRTGLNEKLFF	TGTGCCAGCAGTTCCCCCCGGACAGGACTTAATGAAAAACTGTTTTTT
TRBV7-2	TRBD2	TRBJ2-7	once	CASSLAGSGTRTYEQYF	TGTGCCAGCAGCTTAGCCGGGTCCGGGACTAGAACCTACGAGCAGTACTTC
TRBV6-4	TRBD1	TRBJ2-1	NA	CASSDGTGEFNEQFF	TGTGCCAGCAGTGACGGGACAGGGGAGTTTAATGAGCAGTTCTTC
TRBV7-2	TRBD1	TRBJ1-2	NA	CASSPILQGAVGYTF	TGTGCCAGCAGTCCCATCCTACAGGGGGCAGTAGGCTACACCTTC
TRBV27	NA	TRBJ2-2	once	CASSLRGTGELFF	TGTGCCAGCAGTTTAAGGGGCACCGGGGAGCTGTTTTTT